This passage covers 11 T cell receptor beta chains from one sample sequenced in a study of cytomegalovirus exposure and HLA in healthy donors. PCR employed 60 Vbeta and 13 Jbeta primers. Measured with immunoSEQ multiplex PCR; TCRdb has only the in-frame clones, and not every one. The sample carries 150,000 to 200,000 clones, roughly 80% recorded once. The sequencing sample was made of PBMCs. These receptors originate from a female donor in good health and CMV-seronegative.

This clone was detected a few times. V usage is TRBV2 and J usage is TRBJ2-1; 11 positions agree with TRBD2. The germline V gene has CDR1 SNHLY and CDR2 FYNNEI. The CDR3 totals 13 residues. Trimming removed 10 bases from V and 7 bases from J; junction bases left unmatched: 6. DNA of the CDR3: TGTGCCAAACTAGCGGGAGAAGGGAATGAGCAGTTCTTC. This encodes CAKLAGEGNEQFF.

This sequence joins TRBV6-4 and TRBJ2-1; TRBD2 matches 8 bases. Germline V gene sequence: CDR1 MRHNA, CDR2 SNTAGT. The length of the CDR3 is 14 residues. After removal of 8 bases from V and 6 bases from J, the junction contained 9 bases not matched to a gene. CDR3 loop: CASGVVAGSNEQFF. CDR3 DNA sequence: TGTGCCAGCGGCGTGGTAGCGGGGTCCAATGAGCAGTTCTTC.

J is TRBJ1-2 and V is TRBV7-9; TRBD1 matches at 8 bases. Germline CDR1 and CDR2: SEHNR and FQNEAQ (reference sequence). Trimming removed 7 bases from V and 7 bases from J; junction bases left unmatched: 14. CDR3 length equals 15 residues. The CDR3 is CASTGSGQGFSGYTF. The CDR3 DNA reads as TGTGCCAGCACCGGGAGCGGACAGGGTTTCTCTGGCTACACCTTC.

Only one count was recorded for this clone. The V call is TRBV7-9, the J call TRBJ1-2; the match to TRBD1 covers 11 bases. CDR3 length: 16 residues. V trimming: 0 bases; J trimming: 7 bases; junction bases outside the gene matches: 7. Germline V CDR1 and CDR2: SEHNR, FQNEAQ (reference sequence). CDR3 residues: CASSLAPGQGGRGYTF. CDR3 bases: TGTGCCAGCAGCTTAGCCCCGGGACAGGGGGGTCGTGGCTACACCTTC.

This clone came up once. This chain connects TRBV6-1 to TRBJ1-1; possibly TRBD1 for D (5 bases). CDR1 MNHNS and CDR2 SASEGT come from the germline V gene. The CDR3 is 16 amino acids. The V gene lost 4 bases and the J gene lost 5 bases, with 20 bases spanning the gap. As DNA, the CDR3 is TGTGCCAGCAGTGCGGGGTCAAACGCGGGGGGGACTGAAGCTTTCTTT. This codes for CASSAGSNAGGTEAFF.

V is TRBV7-9 and J is TRBJ1-5; maybe TRBD1 (5 bases). Deletions cut 8 bases from V and 3 bases from J, with 14 bases between. Germline V gives CDR1 SEHNR, CDR2 FQNEAQ (reference sequence). This CDR3 region has 14 residues. CDR3 region: CASGQGATNQPQHF. The CDR3, as DNA: TGTGCCAGCGGACAAGGGGCCACCAATCAGCCCCAGCATTTT.

This clone was seen a single time. One end of the junction fails to match germline, which may point to a read error. CDR3 sequence (DNA): TGTGCCATCAGCCCAGGGAAGCTCGGGGAGCTGTTTTTT. Translating it yields CAISPGKLGELFF. The rearrangement joins TRBV7-7 to TRBJ2-2, with D possibly being TRBD1 (5 bases). Germline V lookup: CDR1 SSHAT, CDR2 FNYEAQ (reference sequence). This CDR3 has 13 residues.

The chain carries TRBV2 and TRBJ2-7; 8 bases are a match to TRBD2. CDR1 and CDR2 from the germline V gene are SNHLY and FYNNEI. This CDR3 contains 17 residues. The J segment lost 0 bases and the V segment lost 3 bases, leaving 10 bases of the junction unmatched. The CDR3 loop is CASSDPRERGSSYEQYF. Written as DNA, the CDR3 is TGTGCCAGCAGTGACCCCCGAGAGCGGGGGAGCTCCTACGAGCAGTACTTC.

The V gene is TRBV7-2, the J gene TRBJ2-7; 15 nucleotides line up with TRBD2. This CDR3 spans 17 amino acids. J gave up 4 bases and V 5 bases, and 9 bases lay outside the gene matches. Looked up from germline, CDR1 is SGHTA and CDR2 is FQGNSA. The CDR3 bases are TGTGCCAGCAGCATGACGGGACTAGCGGGGGGACAGTACGAGCAGTACTTC. This translates into CASSMTGLAGGQYEQYF.

This rearrangement joins TRBV6-5 to TRBJ1-5; 7 bases are a match to TRBD1. Germline V gives CDR1 MNHEY, CDR2 SVGAGI. The V segment lost 2 bases and the J segment 0 bases; nucleotides outside the gene matches: 1. This CDR3 spans 15 amino acids. The CDR3 here is CASSYGQASNQPQHF. The CDR3 coding sequence is TGTGCCAGCAGTTACGGACAGGCTAGCAATCAGCCCCAGCATTTT.

The rearrangement links TRBV5-1 to TRBJ2-1, with 11 bases fitting TRBD2. V was pared by 7 bases and J by 6 bases, with 12 bases of the junction left unmatched. This CDR3 spans 16 amino acids. Germline loops: CDR1 SGHRS, CDR2 YFSETQ. The CDR3 DNA follows: TGCGCCAGCCAAGAGTTAGCGGGGGGGCAGTTCAATGAGCAGTTCTTC. It codes for CASQELAGGQFNEQFF.